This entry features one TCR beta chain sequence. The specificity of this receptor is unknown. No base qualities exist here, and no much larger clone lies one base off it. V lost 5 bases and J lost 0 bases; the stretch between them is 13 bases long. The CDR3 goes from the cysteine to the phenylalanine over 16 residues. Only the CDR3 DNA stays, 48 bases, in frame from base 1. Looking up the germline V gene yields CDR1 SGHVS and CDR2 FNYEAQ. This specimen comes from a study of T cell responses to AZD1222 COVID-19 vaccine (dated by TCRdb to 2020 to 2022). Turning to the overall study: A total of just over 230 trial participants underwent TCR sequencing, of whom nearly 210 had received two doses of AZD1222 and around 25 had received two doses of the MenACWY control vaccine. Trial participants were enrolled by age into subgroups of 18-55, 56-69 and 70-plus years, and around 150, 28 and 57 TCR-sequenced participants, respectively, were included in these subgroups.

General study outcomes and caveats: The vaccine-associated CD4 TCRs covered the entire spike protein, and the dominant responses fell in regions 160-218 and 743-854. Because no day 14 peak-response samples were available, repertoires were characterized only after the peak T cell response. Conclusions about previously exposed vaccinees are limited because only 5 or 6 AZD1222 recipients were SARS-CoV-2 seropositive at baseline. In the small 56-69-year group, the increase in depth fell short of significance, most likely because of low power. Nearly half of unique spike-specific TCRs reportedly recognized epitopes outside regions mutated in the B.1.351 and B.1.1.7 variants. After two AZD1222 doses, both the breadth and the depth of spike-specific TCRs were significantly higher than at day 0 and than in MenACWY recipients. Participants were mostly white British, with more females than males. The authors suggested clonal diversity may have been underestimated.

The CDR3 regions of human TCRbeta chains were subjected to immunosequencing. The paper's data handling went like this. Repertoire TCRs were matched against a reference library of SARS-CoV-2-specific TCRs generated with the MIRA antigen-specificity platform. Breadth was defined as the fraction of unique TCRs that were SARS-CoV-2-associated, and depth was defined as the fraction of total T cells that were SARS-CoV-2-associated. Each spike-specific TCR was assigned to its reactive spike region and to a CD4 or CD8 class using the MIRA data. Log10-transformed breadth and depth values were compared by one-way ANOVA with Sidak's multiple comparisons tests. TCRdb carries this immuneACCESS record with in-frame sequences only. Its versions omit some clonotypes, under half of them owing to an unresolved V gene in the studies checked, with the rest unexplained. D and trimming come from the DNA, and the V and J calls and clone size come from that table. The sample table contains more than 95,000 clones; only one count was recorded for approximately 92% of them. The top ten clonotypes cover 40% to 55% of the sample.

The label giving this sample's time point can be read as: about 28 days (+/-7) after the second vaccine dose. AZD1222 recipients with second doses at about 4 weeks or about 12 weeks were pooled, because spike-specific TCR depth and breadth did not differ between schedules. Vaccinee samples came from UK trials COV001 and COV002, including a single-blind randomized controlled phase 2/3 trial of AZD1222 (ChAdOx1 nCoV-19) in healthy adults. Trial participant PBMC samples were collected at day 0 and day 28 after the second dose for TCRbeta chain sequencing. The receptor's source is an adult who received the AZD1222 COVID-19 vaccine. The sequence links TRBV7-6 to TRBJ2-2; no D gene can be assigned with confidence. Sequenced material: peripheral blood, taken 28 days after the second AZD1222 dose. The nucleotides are TGTGCCAGCAGCCCAAGGTTTCTTTCGAACACCGGGGAGCTGTTTTTT. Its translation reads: CASSPRFLSNTGELFF.